The clone carrying this T cell receptor beta chain turned up a few times. The CDR3 is 15 amino acids. CDR1 is SGHTA and CDR2 is FQGNSA in the germline V gene. The J segment lost 7 bases and the V segment lost 5 bases, leaving 9 bases of the junction unmatched. This entry is derived from a study of T cells in Graves' hyperthyroidism and ophthalmopathy. The investigators amplified TCR beta CDR3 regions from RNA transcripts. In the first-round RT-PCR of the TCR CDR3, the HTBI primer set was used. TCRdb reprocessed the multiplex PCR reads via MiXCR and lists one record per CDR3 protein. The sample lists under 800,000 distinct CDR3 sequences, 13% to 15% occurring once.

Material: blood. The source of this sequence is a woman in her late teens or twenties with Graves' hyperthyroidism. This chain joins TRBV7-2 and TRBJ2-2; TRBD1 matches at 8 bases. The CDR3 protein is CASSRTGQGDGELFF. Written as DNA, the CDR3 is TGTGCCAGCAGCCGCACAGGACAGGGTGACGGGGAGCTGTTTTTT. Supplemented by reference TRBV7-2 and TRBJ2-2, the full variable domain reads GAGVSQSPSNKVTEKGKDVELRCDPISGHTALYWYRQSLGQGLEFLIYFQGNSAPDKSGLPSDRFSAERTGGSVSTLTIQRTQQEDSAVYLCASSRTGQGDGELFFGEGSRLTVL.